One and the same sample provided the 2 T cell receptor beta chains below, sequenced in a study of technical replicates of blood from a handful of donors. TCRdb's copy holds only in-frame clones and misses some; the assay was immunoSEQ multiplex PCR. The table shows 65,000 to 80,000 clones, with almost 99% occurring only once. Sequenced sample: T cells isolated from PBMCs. The receptors here all came from a human donor in good health.

The rearrangement joins TRBV28 to TRBJ2-5; 7 bases align to TRBD2. The germline gives CDR1 MDHEN, CDR2 SYDVKM. After removal of 7 bases from V and 2 bases from J, the junction contained 4 bases not matched to a gene. The CDR3 length is 13 residues. The CDR3 coding sequence is TGTGCCAGCACCCTGGGAGGGCAAGAGACCCAGTACTTC. Protein sequence: CASTLGGQETQYF.

This rearrangement joins TRBV28 to TRBJ2-6; D is possibly TRBD1 (5 bases). Germline lookup yields CDR1 MDHEN and CDR2 SYDVKM. The CDR3 is 17 amino acids. V shed 3 bases and J shed 0 bases, with 12 bases lying between them. CDR3 sequence: CASSFLRRASGANVLTF. The CDR3 region has the DNA TGTGCCAGCAGTTTCCTTCGCAGGGCCTCTGGGGCCAACGTCCTGACTTTC.